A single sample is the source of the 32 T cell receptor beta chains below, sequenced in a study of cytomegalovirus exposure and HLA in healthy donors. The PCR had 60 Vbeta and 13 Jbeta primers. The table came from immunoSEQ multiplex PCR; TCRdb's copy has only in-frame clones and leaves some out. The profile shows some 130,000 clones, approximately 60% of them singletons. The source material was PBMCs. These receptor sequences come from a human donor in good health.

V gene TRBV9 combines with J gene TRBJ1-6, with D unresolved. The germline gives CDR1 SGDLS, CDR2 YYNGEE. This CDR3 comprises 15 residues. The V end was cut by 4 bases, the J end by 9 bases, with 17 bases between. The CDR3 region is CASSSAGSIGSPLHF. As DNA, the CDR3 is TGTGCCAGCAGCAGCGCCGGTTCGATCGGTTCACCCCTCCACTTT.

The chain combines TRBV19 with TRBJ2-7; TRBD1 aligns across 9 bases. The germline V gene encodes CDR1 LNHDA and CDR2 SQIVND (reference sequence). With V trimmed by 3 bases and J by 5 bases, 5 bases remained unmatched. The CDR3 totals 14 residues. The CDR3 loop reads CASSMPGQGHEQYF. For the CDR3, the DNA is TGTGCCAGTAGTATGCCGGGACAGGGCCACGAGCAGTACTTC.

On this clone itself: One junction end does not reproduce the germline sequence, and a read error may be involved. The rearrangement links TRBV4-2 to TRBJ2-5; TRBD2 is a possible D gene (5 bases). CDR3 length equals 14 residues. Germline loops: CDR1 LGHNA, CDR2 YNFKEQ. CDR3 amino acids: CASSEQADTEAQYF. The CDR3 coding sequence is TGTGCCAGCAGCGAGCAAGCGGATACAGAGGCCCAGTACTTC.

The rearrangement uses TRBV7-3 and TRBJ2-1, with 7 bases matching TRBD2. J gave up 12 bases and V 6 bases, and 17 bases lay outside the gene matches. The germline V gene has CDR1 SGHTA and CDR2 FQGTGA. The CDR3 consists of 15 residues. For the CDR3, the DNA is TGTGCCAGCAGACCGACCGGGACTACTGTGGGTGTGCAGTTCTTC. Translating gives CASRPTGTTVGVQFF.

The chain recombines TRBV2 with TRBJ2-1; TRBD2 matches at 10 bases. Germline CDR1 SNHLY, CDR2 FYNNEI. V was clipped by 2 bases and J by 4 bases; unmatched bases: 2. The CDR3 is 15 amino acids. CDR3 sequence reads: CASSEWTSGYNEQFF. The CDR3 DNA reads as TGTGCCAGCAGTGAATGGACTAGCGGTTACAATGAGCAGTTCTTC.

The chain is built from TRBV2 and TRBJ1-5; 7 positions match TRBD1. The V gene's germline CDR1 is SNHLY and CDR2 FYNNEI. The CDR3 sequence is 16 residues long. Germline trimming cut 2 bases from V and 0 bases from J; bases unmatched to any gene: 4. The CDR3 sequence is CASSEWRQGSNQPQHF. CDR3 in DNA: TGTGCCAGCAGTGAATGGAGACAGGGTAGCAATCAGCCCCAGCATTTT.

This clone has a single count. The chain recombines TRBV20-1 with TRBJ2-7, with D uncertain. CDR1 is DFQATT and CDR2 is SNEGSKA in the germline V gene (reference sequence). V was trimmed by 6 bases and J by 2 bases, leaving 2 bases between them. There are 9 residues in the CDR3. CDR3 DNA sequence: TGCAGTGCCACCTACGAGCAGTACTTC. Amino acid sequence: CSATYEQYF.

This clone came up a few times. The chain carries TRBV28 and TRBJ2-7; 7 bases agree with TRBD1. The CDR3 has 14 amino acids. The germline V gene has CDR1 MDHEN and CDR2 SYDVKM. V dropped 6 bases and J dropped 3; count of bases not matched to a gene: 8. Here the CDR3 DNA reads TGTGCCAGCAGGGGGGCCAGGGGGAACTACGAGCAGTACTTC. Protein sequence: CASRGARGNYEQYF.

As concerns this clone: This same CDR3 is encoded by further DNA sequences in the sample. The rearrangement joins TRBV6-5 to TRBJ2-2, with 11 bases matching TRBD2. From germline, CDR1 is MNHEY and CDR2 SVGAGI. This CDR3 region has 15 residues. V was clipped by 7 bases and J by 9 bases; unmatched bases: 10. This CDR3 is CASTLIAGGPRELFF. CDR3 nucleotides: TGTGCCAGCACTTTGATAGCGGGAGGGCCCCGGGAGCTGTTTTTT.

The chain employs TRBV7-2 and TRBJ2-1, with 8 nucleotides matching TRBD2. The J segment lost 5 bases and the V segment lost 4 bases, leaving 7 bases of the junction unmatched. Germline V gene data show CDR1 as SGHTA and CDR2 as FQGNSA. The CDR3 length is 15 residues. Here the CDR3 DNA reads TGTGCCAGCAGCTCCATGGGACTAGGAGACAATGAGCAGTTCTTC. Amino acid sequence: CASSSMGLGDNEQFF.

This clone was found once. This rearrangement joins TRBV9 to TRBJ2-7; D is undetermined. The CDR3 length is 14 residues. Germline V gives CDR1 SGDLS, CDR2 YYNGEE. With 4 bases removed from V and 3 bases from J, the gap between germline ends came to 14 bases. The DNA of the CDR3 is TGTGCCAGCAGCCCCCCGACGAGCGACTACGAGCAGTACTTC. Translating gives CASSPPTSDYEQYF.

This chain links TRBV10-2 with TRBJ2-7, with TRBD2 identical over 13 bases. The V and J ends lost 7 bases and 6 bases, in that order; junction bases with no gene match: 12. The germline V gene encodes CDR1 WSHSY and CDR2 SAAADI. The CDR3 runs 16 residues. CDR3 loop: CASTTSGGLAGCEQYF. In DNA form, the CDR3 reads TGCGCCAGCACGACATCAGGGGGACTAGCGGGATGCGAGCAGTACTTC.

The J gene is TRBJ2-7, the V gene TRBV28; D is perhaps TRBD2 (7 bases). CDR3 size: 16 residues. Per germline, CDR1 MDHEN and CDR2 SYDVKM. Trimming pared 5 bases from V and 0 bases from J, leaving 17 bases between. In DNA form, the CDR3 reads TGTGCCAGCAGTCCCCCCAACGGGGGGCCCTCCTACGAGCAGTACTTC. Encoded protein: CASSPPNGGPSYEQYF.

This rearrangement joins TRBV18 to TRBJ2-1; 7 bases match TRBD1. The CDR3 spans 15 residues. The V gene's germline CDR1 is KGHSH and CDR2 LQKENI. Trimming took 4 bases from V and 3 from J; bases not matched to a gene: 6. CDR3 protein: CASSLDRVLYNEQFF. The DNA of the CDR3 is TGTGCCAGCTCACTAGACAGGGTCCTCTACAATGAGCAGTTCTTC.

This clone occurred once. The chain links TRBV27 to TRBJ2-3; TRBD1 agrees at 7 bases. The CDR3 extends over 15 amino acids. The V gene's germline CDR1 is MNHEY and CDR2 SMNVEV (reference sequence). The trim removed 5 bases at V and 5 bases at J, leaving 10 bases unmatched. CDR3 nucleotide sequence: TGTGCCAGCAGTATCACAGGGGCTCGGGAAGATACGCAGTATTTT. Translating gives CASSITGAREDTQYF.

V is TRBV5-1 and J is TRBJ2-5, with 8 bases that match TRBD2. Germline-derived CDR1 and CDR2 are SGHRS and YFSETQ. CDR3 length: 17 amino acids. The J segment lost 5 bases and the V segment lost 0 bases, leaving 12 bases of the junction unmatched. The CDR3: CASSLGTGGRRAETQYF. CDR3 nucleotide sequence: TGCGCCAGCAGCTTGGGCACTGGCGGGAGGCGGGCTGAGACCCAGTACTTC.

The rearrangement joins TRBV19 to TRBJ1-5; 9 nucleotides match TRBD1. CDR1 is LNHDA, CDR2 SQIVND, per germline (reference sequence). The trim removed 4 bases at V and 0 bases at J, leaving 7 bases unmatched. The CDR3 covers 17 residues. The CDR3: CASSTTGGRASNQPQHF. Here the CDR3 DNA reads TGTGCCAGTAGTACGACAGGGGGAAGGGCTAGCAATCAGCCCCAGCATTTT.

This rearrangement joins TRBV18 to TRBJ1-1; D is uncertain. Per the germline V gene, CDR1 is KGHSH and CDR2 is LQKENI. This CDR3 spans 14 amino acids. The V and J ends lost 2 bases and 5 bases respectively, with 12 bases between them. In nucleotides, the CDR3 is TGTGCCAGCTCACCAGCTCCGGCGGTGACTGAAGCTTTCTTT. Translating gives CASSPAPAVTEAFF. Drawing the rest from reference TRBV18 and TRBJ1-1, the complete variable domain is NAGVMQNPRHLVRRRGQEARLRCSPMKGHSHVYWYRQLPEEGLKFMVYLQKENIIDESGMPKERFSAEFPKEGPSILRIQQVVRGDSAAYFCASSPAPAVTEAFFGQGTRLTVV.

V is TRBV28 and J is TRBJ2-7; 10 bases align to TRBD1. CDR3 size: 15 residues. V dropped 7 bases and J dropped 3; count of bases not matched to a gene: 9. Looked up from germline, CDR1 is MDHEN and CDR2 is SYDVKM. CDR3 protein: CASNPHRTGGYEQYF. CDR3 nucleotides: TGTGCCAGCAACCCACATAGGACAGGGGGCTACGAGCAGTACTTC.

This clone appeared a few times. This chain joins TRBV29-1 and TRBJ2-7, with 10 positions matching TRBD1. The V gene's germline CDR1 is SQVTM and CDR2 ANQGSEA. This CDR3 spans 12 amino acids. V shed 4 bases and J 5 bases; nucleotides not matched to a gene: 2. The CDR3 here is CSVGQGAHEQYF. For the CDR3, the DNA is TGCAGCGTTGGACAGGGGGCCCACGAGCAGTACTTC.

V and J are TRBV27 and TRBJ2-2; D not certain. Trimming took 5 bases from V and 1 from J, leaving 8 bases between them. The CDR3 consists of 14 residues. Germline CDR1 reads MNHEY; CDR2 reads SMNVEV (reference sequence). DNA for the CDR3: TGTGCCAGCAGTCCGTCTCGGAACACCGGGGAGCTGTTTTTT. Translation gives CASSPSRNTGELFF.

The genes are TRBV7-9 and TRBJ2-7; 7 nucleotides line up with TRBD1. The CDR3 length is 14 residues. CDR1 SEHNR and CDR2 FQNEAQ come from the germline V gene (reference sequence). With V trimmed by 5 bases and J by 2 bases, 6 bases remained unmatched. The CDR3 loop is CASSNPGQPYEQYF. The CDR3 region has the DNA TGTGCCAGCAGCAATCCGGGACAGCCCTACGAGCAGTACTTC.

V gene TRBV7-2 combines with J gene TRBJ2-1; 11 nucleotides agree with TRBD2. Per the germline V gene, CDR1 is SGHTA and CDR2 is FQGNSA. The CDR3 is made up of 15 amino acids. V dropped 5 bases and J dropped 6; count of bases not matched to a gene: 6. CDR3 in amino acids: CASSKTSGSLNEQFF. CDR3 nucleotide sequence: TGTGCCAGCAGCAAAACTAGCGGGAGCCTCAATGAGCAGTTCTTC.

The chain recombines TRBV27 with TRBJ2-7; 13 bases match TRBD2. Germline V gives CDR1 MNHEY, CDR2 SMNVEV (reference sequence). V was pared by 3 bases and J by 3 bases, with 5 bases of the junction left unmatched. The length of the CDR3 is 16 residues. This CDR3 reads CASSLAGLAGIYEQYF. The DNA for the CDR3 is TGTGCCAGCAGTTTGGCGGGACTAGCGGGAATCTACGAGCAGTACTTC.

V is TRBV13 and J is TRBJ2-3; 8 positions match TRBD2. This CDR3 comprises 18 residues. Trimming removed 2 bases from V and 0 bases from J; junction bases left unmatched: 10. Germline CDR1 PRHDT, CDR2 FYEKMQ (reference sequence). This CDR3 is CASSLLTSAFYSTDTQYF. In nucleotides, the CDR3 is TGTGCCAGCAGCTTATTGACTAGCGCATTCTATAGCACAGATACGCAGTATTTT.

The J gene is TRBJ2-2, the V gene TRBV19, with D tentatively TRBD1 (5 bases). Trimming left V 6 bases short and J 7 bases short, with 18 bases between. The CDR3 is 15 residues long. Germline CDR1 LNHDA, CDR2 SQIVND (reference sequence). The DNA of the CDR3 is TGTGCCAGTAGCCTAGGGGTTTCGTCCGGCGGGGAGCTGTTTTTT. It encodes CASSLGVSSGGELFF.

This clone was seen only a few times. The DNA of the CDR3 is TGTGCCAGCAGCTTGGGACTGCGGAGGGGTAGAACAGATACGCAGTATTTT. It specifies CASSLGLRRGRTDTQYF. The chain recombines TRBV13 with TRBJ2-3; tentative D call: TRBD2 (6 bases). V gave up 3 bases and J gave up 3 bases, with 19 bases separating them. Per germline, CDR1 PRHDT and CDR2 FYEKMQ (reference sequence). The CDR3 is 17 amino acids.

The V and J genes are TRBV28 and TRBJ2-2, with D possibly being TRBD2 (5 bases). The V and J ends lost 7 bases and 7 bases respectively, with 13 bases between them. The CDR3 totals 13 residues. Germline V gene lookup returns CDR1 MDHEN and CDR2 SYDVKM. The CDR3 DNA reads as TGTGCCAGCACGGACTTCGAAGGCGGGGAGCTGTTTTTT. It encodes CASTDFEGGELFF. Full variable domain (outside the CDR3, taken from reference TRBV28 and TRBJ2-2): DVKVTQSSRYLVKRTGEKVFLECVQDMDHENMFWYRQDPGLGLRLIYFSYDVKMKEKGDIPEGYSVSREKKERFSLILESASTNQTSMYLCASTDFEGGELFFGEGSRLTVL.

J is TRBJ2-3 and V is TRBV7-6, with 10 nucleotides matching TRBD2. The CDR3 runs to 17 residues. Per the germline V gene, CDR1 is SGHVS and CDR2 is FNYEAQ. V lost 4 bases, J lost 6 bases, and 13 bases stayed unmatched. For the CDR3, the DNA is TGTGCCAGCAGCTCCCGGCGAGCGGGAGGGCCAATGGATACGCAGTATTTT. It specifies CASSSRRAGGPMDTQYF.

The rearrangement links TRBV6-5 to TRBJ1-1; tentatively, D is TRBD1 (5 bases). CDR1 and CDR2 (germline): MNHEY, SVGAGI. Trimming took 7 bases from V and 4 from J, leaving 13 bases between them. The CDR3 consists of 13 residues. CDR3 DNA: TGTGCCAGCATCCCCGGGGGGACCACTGAAGCTTTCTTT. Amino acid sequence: CASIPGGTTEAFF.

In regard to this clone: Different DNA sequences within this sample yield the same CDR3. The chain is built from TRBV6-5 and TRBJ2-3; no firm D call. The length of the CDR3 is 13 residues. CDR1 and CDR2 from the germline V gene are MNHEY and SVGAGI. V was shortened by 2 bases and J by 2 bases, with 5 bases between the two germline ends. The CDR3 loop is CASSYPNTDTQYF. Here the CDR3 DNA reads TGTGCCAGCAGTTACCCAAACACAGATACGCAGTATTTT.

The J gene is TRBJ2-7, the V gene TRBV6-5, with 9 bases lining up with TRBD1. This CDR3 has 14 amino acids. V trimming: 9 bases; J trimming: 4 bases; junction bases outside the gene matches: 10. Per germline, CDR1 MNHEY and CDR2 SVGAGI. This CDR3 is CASFRGQGSYEQYF. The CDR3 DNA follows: TGTGCCAGTTTCCGGGGACAGGGCTCGTACGAGCAGTACTTC.